This entry describes one T cell receptor beta chain. The clone's antigen remains unknown. Base quality data are lacking; no much larger clone is found one base away. In total, fewer than 750 healthy bone marrow donors made up the cohort. At the time of sampling, every cohort member was nominally healthy, though immune exposures that went unrecorded were likely present. The donor tested CMV seronegative, placing the donor among the 352 seronegative members of the cohort. A peripheral blood sample was provided by each donor, and peripheral blood mononuclear cells were used for TCR beta sequencing. The Qiagen DNeasy Blood Extraction Kit was used to extract genomic DNA from the blood cell samples. The germline V gene sets CDR1 to SQVTM and CDR2 to ANQGSEA. Deletion took 5 bases off V and 1 base off J, with a span of 4 bases between the germline ends. There are 11 amino acids in the CDR3, from cysteine to phenylalanine inclusive. The read is trimmed to its CDR3 DNA, 33 bases read in frame from base 1.

The source of the sample is a study of cytomegalovirus exposure and HLA in healthy donors (dated by TCRdb to between 2016 and 2019). In the study overall: In an earlier analysis of under 750 of the donors, around 300 Gb of sequence data and 117 million unique TCR beta sequences from 150 million to 200 million T cells were reported. Along with the roughly 670-subject first cohort, a separate validation cohort of over 90 different subjects was used. Both class I and class II loci were covered by HLA typing, at four-digit resolution. The number of typed donors differed by locus: about 620-630 for A, B, C, DRB1 and DQB1; approximately 530 for DQA1; fewer than 610 for DPA1; and about 470 for DPB1. All discovery cohort repertoires had been generated on a single sequencing platform. To predict cytomegalovirus infection status, the study combined high-throughput TCR immunosequencing, statistical association of individual TCRs with disease status, and machine learning. On average, roughly 250,000 unique TCR beta nucleotide sequences were sequenced per donor among fewer than 500 genotyped donors of the cohort, with 15% to 20% of those sequences being non-productive. To study patterns of TCR occurrence, a later analysis re-analyzed previously published TCR beta repertoires from more than 550 donors and added high-resolution HLA genotyping. Roughly 5 DR-DQ haplotypes were treated as single units for association and clustering because of strong linkage in the cohort. The genetic ancestry cluster associated with self-reported Caucasian donors included 81% of the roughly 360 genotyped donors. An early release covering 500 to 750 HLA-typed donors comprised roughly 300 gigabases of sequencing data and around 85 million unique TCR sequences. An earlier analysis of fewer than 700 of the donors applied high-throughput TCR beta sequencing to assess whether each TCR beta V gene segment acted as functional or pseudogenic. Rather than using new phenotypic data, the later analysis identified candidate immune exposures from TCR beta sequences and from how often those sequences occurred across donors. The study used immunosequencing to profile the T cell repertoires of several hundred subjects and linked those repertoires to cytomegalovirus serostatus. In a later genetic analysis, genome-wide SNP genotypes for about 60% of the 666 donors were used, and that subset was treated as a discovery cohort. Alongside the repertoire data, information on donor age, sex, ethnicity and CMV serostatus was compiled. The aim of the study was to test whether cataloging public T cell receptors could identify signatures of past pathogen exposure. Overall study outcomes, separate from this receptor: According to a later analysis, TCR association rates differed among HLA loci, with DRB1 alleles showing the most associated TCRs and HLA-C alleles showing the fewest. The authors suggested that the approach could potentially be generalized to other disease states and immunological phenotypes. Because HLA typing was unavailable for some donors at each locus, only the typed subset was used in association tests. Across donors, most TCR sequences were observed very rarely, whereas some public TCRs were present in many individuals. Linkage disequilibrium might explain the correlated functional status among segregating V segments, but an unknown experimental factor could not be ruled out. Strong co-occurrence of HLA alleles, especially DR and DQ, made assigning TCR associations to individual alleles difficult. In both the original and validation cohorts, the classifier was reported to diagnose cytomegalovirus status with high specificity and sensitivity. A further reported finding was that TCR beta sequences accurately predicted the HLA-A and HLA-B alleles for most subjects in the first cohort. According to a later analysis, parvovirus B19, influenza, CMV and Epstein-Barr virus appeared linked to several top co-occurrence clusters. In vitro tests confirmed that three of the cytomegalovirus-associated TCR beta chains recognize cytomegalovirus antigens. A cluster of highly shared sequence variants was judged likely to be a technical artifact of the sequencing pipeline. In a later analysis, 15,000 to 20,000 TCR beta sequences were associated with specific HLA alleles at a false discovery rate of 0.05. A total of some 180 TCR beta chains were listed by the study as associated with cytomegalovirus. The cohort was sequenced for TCR beta chains only, and without alpha or paired-chain data the features that could be detected were limited. Most CMV-associated TCR beta chains appeared to be HLA-restricted in a later analysis, and the HLA associations seemed to be driven largely by CMV exposure. Because counts were too low, seventeen rarely observed V segments, including chromosome 9 orphons, were left out of the earlier analysis of 587 of the donors. In a later genetic analysis, fewer N-insertions in productive TCRs were reported among donors in an Asian-associated ancestry cluster than the approximately 630-donor mean. Immune exposure information for the cohort was limited to CMV serostatus. In a later genetic analysis, a missense DCLRE1C variant was associated with V-gene and J-gene trimming of TCR beta chains, and the association was replicated in an independent cohort. Roughly uniform sequencing depth across donors was assumed in presence/absence analyses, although this assumption may not hold. The 87-base-pair reads could not distinguish some IMGT-functional V segments, including TRBV6-2 and TRBV6-3, so those segments were excluded. Broadly in line with IMGT annotations, most TCR beta V segments showed up in productive rearrangements about 90% or about 30% of the time in an earlier analysis of several hundred of the donors. Compared with equally common non-associated chains, HLA-associated TCR beta chains in a later analysis were more clonally expanded and had lower generation probabilities.

Library method: the immunoSEQ multiplex PCR assay. For the multiplex PCR, a mixture combining 60 forward primers for TCR Vbeta segments and 13 reverse primers for TCR Jbeta segments was used. The CDR3 region of rearranged TCR beta genes was amplified from genomic DNA by a multiplex PCR assay. The Illumina HiSeq System was used to sequence the amplified TCR beta libraries as 87-base-pair reads. Per the source publication's procedure: In a later analysis, some 80 million unique TCR beta chains were counted across the 666 repertoires, and around 11 million of these chains were shared by at least two donors. A nearest-neighbor algorithm error-corrected the raw reads and collapsed the reads into unique sequences, merging closely related sequences to remove PCR and sequencing errors. CDR3 sequences were aligned to IMGT reference sequences to assign V, D and J gene segments. For a sequence to be retained, at least a six-nucleotide match to both a V gene segment and a J gene segment was required. Rearrangements were classified as productive when the CDR3 lacked stop codons and remained in frame with V and J, and all other rearrangements were classified as non-productive. CDR3 was defined by IMGT convention, running from the second conserved V-encoded cysteine to the conserved J-encoded phenylalanine. In an earlier analysis of around 540 of the donors, sequences lacking an unambiguous match to a single V gene segment were excluded. An earlier analysis of several hundred of the donors called V segments functional above 56.7% productive rearrangements and segregating when the between-donor standard deviation exceeded 5%. A statistical classification framework was built for diagnosing cytomegalovirus status from the catalog of TCR beta chain sequences. In a later analysis, V and J genes were assigned by comparing TCR nucleotide sequences against IMGT/GENE-DB human TR gene sequences. Using the TCRdist pipeline, a later analysis assigned CDR3 sequences along with most-parsimonious VDJ recombination scenarios. In a later analysis, each TCR beta chain was defined by its CDR3 amino acid sequence together with its V-gene family, and reads without a unique V-gene family were excluded. In a later analysis, around 650 highly shared, low-generation-probability nucleotide sequences were removed to address suspected cross-contamination and a sequencing artifact. In a later analysis, a clonal expansion index for each public chain was calculated from normalized within-repertoire ranks of inferred template counts. A later analysis computed generation probabilities with a VDJ recombination model fitted to out-of-frame rearrangements, and checked the results against IGoR. Hypergeometric tests were used in a later analysis to score TCR-TCR, TCR-HLA and TCR-CMV co-occurrence, with a repertoire-size bias correction applied to the TCR pairs. To estimate false discovery rates, a later analysis permuted the HLA or CMV assignments 20 times. A later analysis grouped co-occurring TCRs with DBSCAN, adding TCRdist sequence similarity when clustering within HLA-allele-positive subsets. Repertoires with fewer than 30,000 or more than 120,000 public chains were left out of co-occurrence clustering, as were about 5 repertoires with anomalous nucleotide sharing. This immuneACCESS table, as held by TCRdb, lists in-frame sequences with V and J called but not all clones. Of the missing ones, under half trace to an unresolved V gene in checked studies; the others have no known cause. V, J and clone size derive from that table, while D and trimming were established from the DNA sequence. The sample profile shows 140,000 or so clones; around 80% of them were found once. Of the sample, less than 2.5% falls within the top ten clones.

Recombination linked TRBV29-1 to TRBJ2-3; the D gene is not confidently resolved. The receptor's source is a boy aged 2 to 10 in good health and CMV-seronegative. The sample was PBMCs. The nucleotide sequence is given as TGCAGCGTTCTCCGCACAGATACGCAGTATTTT. Its coded protein is CSVLRTDTQYF.